This T cell receptor beta chain was identified in a study of patients and donors after allogeneic stem cell transplantation (dated by TCRdb to the early 2020s). The receptor library was made with RT-PCR. The reads were generated on a NextSeq 550. The public reads were quality trimmed at Q25 with fastp and then assembled into clones with MiXCR by TCRdb, keeping productive beta chains. For every CDR3 protein sequence, its rows merge into one entry that carries the most common genes and DNA. The sample profile shows roughly 180,000 distinct CDR3 sequences; 40% to 45% of them were found once. The ten largest clones capture 33% of the sample. This clonotype was seen only a few times. Its target antigen remains unknown. No much larger clonotype is one base removed from it; base qualities were not supplied. Sequenced sample: blood, either unsorted or a sorted T cell fraction (not recorded which). This clonotype was sampled from a human donor who was either an allogeneic HSCT recipient or a stem cell or donor lymphocyte infusion donor (not recorded which). It is not recorded whose cells these are; they may come from a transplant donor.

The CDR3 amino acid sequence is: CASGEWGNQPQHF. In nucleotide form, the sequence is TGTGCCAGCGGGGAATGGGGCAATCAGCCCCAGCATTTT. The rearrangement joined TRBV28 to TRBJ1-5, with the D gene not clear enough to name. Reading the germline V gene gives CDR1 MDHEN and CDR2 SYDVKM. V is reduced by 8 bases and J by 2 bases, leaving a spacing of 10 bases between them. Taken from cysteine to phenylalanine, the CDR3 has 13 residues. Of all the DNA, just the CDR3 is kept, 39 bases in frame from base 1.